This is a list of T cell receptor beta chains from one sample in a study of a mutant IDH1 vaccine in newly diagnosed glioma. Their antigens are not known. Clones were sequenced by immunoSEQ multiplex PCR, and TCRdb holds only the in-frame ones, with some missing. The sample includes about 24,000 clones, approximately 79% of them seen just once. The sample consisted of PBMCs, taken from a glioma patient whose treatment included an IDH1 peptide vaccine. Source of these receptors: a man aged 35 to 55 with glioma. Each CDR3 is given with its conserved first and last residue. D genes are given only for firm matches. Clone size is given for some rows only: seen once, a few or many times, or a class if the clone is expanded.

CDR3 DNA | CDR3 protein | D gene | clone size | J gene | V gene
TGTGCCAGCAGCTTAACCGGAACTGAAGCTTTCTTT | CASSLTGTEAFF | - | few | TRBJ1-1 | TRBV7-9
TGTGCCAGCAGCTTGGCCGGGACAGGAAGACGAAACACCATATATTTT | CASSLAGTGRRNTIYF | TRBD1 | - | TRBJ1-3 | TRBV5-6
TGCAGTGCTACCCCTTGGGACGAGCAGTACTTC | CSATPWDEQYF | - | - | TRBJ2-7 | TRBV20-1
TGTGCCAGCTCACCACAGGGAGGGGGTAACAATCAGCCCCAGCATTTT | CASSPQGGGNNQPQHF | - | few | TRBJ1-5 | TRBV18
TGCAGCGTTATGGGTGTAGCGGTTAACACCGGGGAGCTGTTTTTT | CSVMGVAVNTGELFF | - | - | TRBJ2-2 | TRBV29-1
TGCAGCGTTGAAATAGGGACCCTCGTTGGCTACACCTTC | CSVEIGTLVGYTF | - | - | TRBJ1-2 | TRBV29-1
TGTGCCAGCAGTTCCCAGACAGGGGGCATAGGAAACACCATATATTTT | CASSSQTGGIGNTIYF | TRBD1 | - | TRBJ1-3 | TRBV27
TGTGCTAGTGCCCCGACAGCAACTAATGAAAAACTGTTTTTT | CASAPTATNEKLFF | - | - | TRBJ1-4 | TRBV12-5
TGTGCCAGCAAGGGACAGGGCACTTACTCCTACAATGAGCAGTTCTTC | CASKGQGTYSYNEQFF | TRBD1 | - | TRBJ2-1 | TRBV2
TGTGCCAGCAGCTTATCCAGGGGAGAAAAACTGTTTTTT | CASSLSRGEKLFF | - | few | TRBJ1-4 | TRBV7-9
TGCGCCAGCAGCCAAGTCTCATTTCTAGCGGGAGAAACAGATACGCAGTATTTT | CASSQVSFLAGETDTQYF | TRBD2 | - | TRBJ2-3 | TRBV4-3
TGTGCCAGCAGCATCCTACGACAGGCACAAGAGACCCAGTACTTC | CASSILRQAQETQYF | - | - | TRBJ2-5 | TRBV11-1
TGTGCCAGCAGTTTTGACCCAGACAGGGGGCTTAAAGATACGCAGTATTTT | CASSFDPDRGLKDTQYF | TRBD1 | - | TRBJ2-3 | TRBV27
TGCGCCAGCAACTTAGCGGGCGGCACAGATACGCAGTATTTT | CASNLAGGTDTQYF | TRBD2 | - | TRBJ2-3 | TRBV5-1
TGTGCCAGCAGACTAGGACAGGGGGCGGATAACTATGGCTACACCTTC | CASRLGQGADNYGYTF | TRBD1 | - | TRBJ1-2 | TRBV5-5
TGTGCCAGCAGCCCAAGGGGGGGGAACACTGAAGCTTTCTTT | CASSPRGGNTEAFF | - | - | TRBJ1-1 | TRBV11-3
TGCAGTGCTTCCTCGGGGGGCTACACCTTC | CSASSGGYTF | - | once | TRBJ1-2 | TRBV20-1
TGCAGCGTAGAGCGGTCCGGGGTCGATCCAGATACGCAGTATTTT | CSVERSGVDPDTQYF | - | - | TRBJ2-3 | TRBV29-1
TGTGCCAGCAGTGTGTCCAACGGGGATACGCAGTATTTT | CASSVSNGDTQYF | - | - | TRBJ2-3 | TRBV6-4
TGTGCCAGCAGCTGGGTCTACGAGCAGTACTTC | CASSWVYEQYF | - | - | TRBJ2-7 | TRBV11-2
TGCGCCAGCAGCCCCGGGACAGCCCCTTCGTATGGCTACACCTTC | CASSPGTAPSYGYTF | TRBD1 | - | TRBJ1-2 | TRBV4-1
TGTGCCAGCAGTGAAACGGGACTGGCGAACACCGGGGAGCTGTTTTTT | CASSETGLANTGELFF | - | - | TRBJ2-2 | TRBV2
TGTGCCAGCAGCCCTTACCTACAGGGAGGGGAACAGCCCCAGCATTTT | CASSPYLQGGEQPQHF | - | - | TRBJ1-5 | TRBV9
TGTGCCAGCAGCTCTACTAGCTTGGGGAATGAGCAGTTCTTC | CASSSTSLGNEQFF | - | - | TRBJ2-1 | TRBV11-2
TGTGCCAGCAGGCAGGACCGGGAGCTGTTTTTT | CASRQDRELFF | - | - | TRBJ2-2 | TRBV6-6
TGTGCCAGCAGTGAAGGGGCACAGGGTAAAACCGGGGAGCTGTTTTTT | CASSEGAQGKTGELFF | - | - | TRBJ2-2 | TRBV6-1
TGTGCCAGCAGCCCTACAGGGGGCAGTACGCAGTATTTT | CASSPTGGSTQYF | TRBD1 | - | TRBJ2-3 | TRBV14
TGTGCCAGCTCACCTGCGGTCGGCGACGGGGAGCTGTTTTTT | CASSPAVGDGELFF | - | once | TRBJ2-2 | TRBV18